This T cell receptor beta chain comes out of a study of a mutant IDH1 vaccine in newly diagnosed glioma (dated by TCRdb to the early 2020s). Turning to the overall study: Patients were given eight vaccinations, in weeks 1, 3, 5, 7, 11, 15, 19 and 23, which matched visits V03 through V10. Vaccination began 4-6 weeks after radiotherapy alone, or alongside temozolomide cycles in the chemotherapy-containing groups. Of the approximately 29 treated patients, around 60% were male and about 40% were female, and a mean age of roughly 37 years was recorded. Before enrollment, patients had received standard therapy of radiotherapy alone, temozolomide alone, or radiochemotherapy with temozolomide; most received the combination. Peripheral blood was collected at six visits: V03 (baseline), V05, V07, V10, V12 and V13. Longitudinal TCRB deep sequencing was done for about two dozen treated patients, wherever samples were available for exploratory analyses.

The V and J ends are trimmed by 5 bases and 1 base, leaving 12 bases between them. The germline V gene provides CDR1 SGHRS and CDR2 YFSETQ. Counted from cysteine to phenylalanine, this CDR3 has 14 amino acids. Only the CDR3 portion is preserved as DNA: 42 bases, with reading frame beginning at the first base. Receptor libraries were prepared by the immunoSEQ multiplex PCR assay. The hsTCRB Kit was used according to the manufacturer's protocol to amplify rearranged TCR beta chain sequences. Sequencing of TCRB libraries was carried out on an Illumina MiSeq. The authors processed their data as follows. Demultiplexing, trimming and gene mapping were performed with the kit vendor's proprietary platform. TCRdb retrieved this table from immuneACCESS and kept in-frame rearrangements only. Not all clones are present; in checked studies, unresolved V genes account for under half, and no reason is known for the remainder. V, J and clone size reflect that table, while D and trimming were determined from the DNA. Across this sample there are 60,000 or so clones, with approximately 79% seen only once. The ten largest make up approximately 2.8% of the sample.

The sample's time point, from its label and the paper: week 5, during vaccination. Every vaccine dose consisted of 300 ug of a 20-mer mutant IDH1 peptide in Montanide, administered subcutaneously together with topical imiquimod. Newly diagnosed WHO grade 3 or 4 IDH1-mutant astrocytomas showing loss of nuclear ATRX were present in the donors. The samples were drawn from NOA16, a multicentre, single-arm, open-label phase I trial in Germany that tested a mutant IDH1 peptide vaccine in humans for the first time. Genomic DNA for TCRB sequencing was isolated from EDTA blood with the DNeasy Blood and Tissue Kit. What the study reported, not specific to this receptor: PBMC samples for TCRB deep sequencing were selected based on availability. It was noted by the authors that analyses of patient blood samples could not be reproduced owing to sample limitations. Vaccine-induced immune responses across multiple MHC alleles were detected in 90% to 95% of patients. Changes in the top peripheral T cell clonotypes picked up by TCRB sequencing did not appear to be linked to pseudoprogression.

As concerns this clone: Its antigen is still unknown. Nothing much larger sits one base from this clone, and base qualities are not available. The sample carries other DNA sequences with the same CDR3.

The sequencing used PBMCs, collected from a glioma patient whose treatment included an IDH1 peptide vaccine. The rearrangement combines TRBV5-1 with TRBJ1-1; 5 matching bases give a weak D call of TRBD1. The clonotype was recovered from a woman between 18 and 30 years old with glioma. Some clones in this sample may be carry-over from other donors' samples. The CDR3 loop reads CASSLDSANTEAFF. The bases read TGCGCCAGCAGTCTCGACAGCGCGAACACTGAAGCTTTCTTT. Reference TRBV5-1 and TRBJ1-1 proteins supply the regions before and after the CDR3; the full variable domain is: KAGVTQTPRYLIKTRGQQVTLSCSPISGHRSVSWYQQTPGQGLQFLFEYFSETQRNKGNFPGRFSGRQFSNSRSEMNVSTLELGDSALYLCASSLDSANTEAFFGQGTRLTVV.